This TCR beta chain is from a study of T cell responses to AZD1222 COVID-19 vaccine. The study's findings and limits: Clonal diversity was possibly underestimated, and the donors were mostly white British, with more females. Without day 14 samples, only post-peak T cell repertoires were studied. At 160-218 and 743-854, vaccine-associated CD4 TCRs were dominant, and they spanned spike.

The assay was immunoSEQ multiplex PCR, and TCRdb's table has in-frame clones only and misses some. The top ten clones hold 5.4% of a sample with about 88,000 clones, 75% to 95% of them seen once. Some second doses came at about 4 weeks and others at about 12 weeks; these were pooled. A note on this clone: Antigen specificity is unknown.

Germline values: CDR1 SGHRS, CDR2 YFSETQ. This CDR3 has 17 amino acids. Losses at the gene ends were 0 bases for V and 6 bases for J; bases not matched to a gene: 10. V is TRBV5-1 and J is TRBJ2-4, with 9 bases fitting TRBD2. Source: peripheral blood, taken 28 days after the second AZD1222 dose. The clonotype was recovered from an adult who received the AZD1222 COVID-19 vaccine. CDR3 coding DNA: TGCGCCAGCAGCTTGGATGGTAGCGGGGGCTTGGGAAACATTCAGTACTTC. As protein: CASSLDGSGGLGNIQYF. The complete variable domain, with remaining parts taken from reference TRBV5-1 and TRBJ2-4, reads KAGVTQTPRYLIKTRGQQVTLSCSPISGHRSVSWYQQTPGQGLQFLFEYFSETQRNKGNFPGRFSGRQFSNSRSEMNVSTLELGDSALYLCASSLDGSGGLGNIQYFGAGTRLSVL.